Each of the 9 T cell receptor beta chains below was sequenced from the same sample in a study of blood T cell repertoires in COVID-19. The protocol was immunoSEQ multiplex PCR, while the TCRdb copy is restricted to in-frame clones and leaves out a portion. The data show roughly 120,000 clones, approximately 87% seen once. The material sequenced was peripheral blood. These receptor sequences come from a man aged 60-69 years with acute or convalescent COVID-19.

In DNA form, the CDR3 reads TGTGCCTGGAGTGTAGGGACAGGGGTATACAATGAGCAGTTCTTC. Translating it yields CAWSVGTGVYNEQFF. The chain carries TRBV30 and TRBJ2-1; 10 nucleotides agree with TRBD1. The ends lost 0 bases at V and 4 bases at J; junction bases unmatched: 3. The CDR3 runs 15 residues. Germline V gene sequence: CDR1 GTSNPN, CDR2 SVGIG (reference sequence).

The rearrangement links TRBV7-9 to TRBJ1-2; TRBD1 is a possible D gene (5 bases). V was pared by 5 bases and J by 7 bases, with 14 bases between. There are 13 residues in the CDR3. Germline V CDR1 and CDR2: SEHNR, FQNEAQ (reference sequence). The CDR3 DNA reads as TGTGCCAGCAGCCCCGCGGCAGGGCCTGGCTACACCTTC. Translated: CASSPAAGPGYTF.

The gene calls are TRBV15 and TRBJ2-7, with 9 bases fitting TRBD1. From germline, CDR1 is LNHNV and CDR2 YYDKDF (reference sequence). With 5 bases clipped from V and 4 bases from J, the junction kept 6 bases outside the gene matches. The CDR3 has 14 residues. The CDR3 is CATSQDRGPYEQYF. The CDR3 DNA is TGTGCCACCAGCCAGGACAGGGGCCCTTACGAGCAGTACTTC. Full variable domain (missing parts from reference TRBV15 and TRBJ2-7): DAMVIQNPRYQVTQFGKPVTLSCSQTLNHNVMYWYQQKSSQAPKLLFHYYDKDFNNEADTPDNFQSRRPNTSFCFLDIRSPGLGDTAMYLCATSQDRGPYEQYFGPGTRLTVT.

V is TRBV27 and J is TRBJ1-5; 9 nucleotides line up with TRBD1. There are 16 residues in the CDR3. CDR1 is MNHEY and CDR2 is SMNVEV in the germline V gene (reference sequence). Unmatched junction bases numbered 8, after V lost 3 bases and J lost 5 bases. In DNA form, the CDR3 reads TGTGCCAGCAGTTTTTTGACAGGGGGAAGCGATCAGCCCCAGCATTTT. This sequence encodes CASSFLTGGSDQPQHF.

The rearrangement uses TRBV4-3 and TRBJ2-1; D might be TRBD2 (5 bases). The CDR3 has 15 residues. Germline CDR1 and CDR2: LGHNA and YSLEER. The V end lost 0 bases, the J end lost 10 bases, and 16 bases lay between the germline ends. This CDR3 reads CASSQDRTPLLEQFF. The CDR3 nucleotides read TGCGCCAGCAGCCAAGATCGGACTCCTCTTTTGGAGCAGTTCTTC.

The chain couples TRBV3-1 (or the pseudogene TRBV3-2) to TRBJ2-3; 10 nucleotides line up with TRBD2. This CDR3 has 16 residues. With 0 bases clipped from V and 2 bases from J, the junction kept 2 bases outside the gene matches. In germline, CDR1 is LGHDT, CDR2 YNNKEL (reference sequence). The CDR3: CASSQDGLAATDTQYF. In nucleotides, the CDR3 is TGTGCCAGCAGCCAAGATGGACTAGCGGCCACAGATACGCAGTATTTT.

This clone was seen only once. The chain uses TRBV7-9 and TRBJ2-7, with TRBD1 matching over 8 bases. The length of the CDR3 is 14 residues. Germline CDR1 SEHNR, CDR2 FQNEAQ (reference sequence). V lost 5 bases to trimming and J lost 6 bases; unmatched junction nucleotides: 9. The CDR3 sequence is CASSRGGQVSEQYF. CDR3 DNA: TGTGCCAGCAGCCGAGGGGGACAGGTATCCGAGCAGTACTTC.

V usage is TRBV24-1 and J usage is TRBJ2-7, with 14 nucleotides matching TRBD2. Germline V lookup: CDR1 KGHDR, CDR2 SFDVKD. This CDR3 has 20 residues. The V gene end was trimmed by 4 bases and the J gene end by 6 bases; junction bases not matched to a gene: 19. The CDR3 DNA reads TGTGCCACCAGTGACCCACACGGGAGAGCCGGGACTAGCGGGAGCGGCGAGCAGTACTTC. Its translation is CATSDPHGRAGTSGSGEQYF.

To note about this clone: The same CDR3 also results from other DNA sequences found in this sample. V and J are TRBV27 and TRBJ2-7; 10 bases are a match to TRBD2. The CDR3 runs 17 residues. V was pared by 2 bases and J by 0 bases, with 7 bases of the junction left unmatched. Germline V lookup: CDR1 MNHEY, CDR2 SMNVEV (reference sequence). CDR3 residues: CASSLRASSGSSYEQYF. The CDR3 nucleotides read TGTGCCAGCAGTTTACGGGCCTCTAGCGGGAGCTCCTACGAGCAGTACTTC.